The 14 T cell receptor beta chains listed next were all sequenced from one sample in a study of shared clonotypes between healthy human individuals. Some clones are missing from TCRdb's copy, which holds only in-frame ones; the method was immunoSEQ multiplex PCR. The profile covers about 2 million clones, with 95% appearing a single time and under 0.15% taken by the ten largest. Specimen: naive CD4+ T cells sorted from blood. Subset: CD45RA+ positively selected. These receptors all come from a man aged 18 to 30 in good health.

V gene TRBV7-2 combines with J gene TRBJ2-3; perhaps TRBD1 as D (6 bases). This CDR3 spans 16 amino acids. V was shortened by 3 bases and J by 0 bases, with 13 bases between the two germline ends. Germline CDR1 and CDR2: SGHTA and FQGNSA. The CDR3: CASSFGGPSSTDTQYF. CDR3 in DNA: TGTGCCAGCAGCTTTGGGGGCCCCTCTAGCACAGATACGCAGTATTTT. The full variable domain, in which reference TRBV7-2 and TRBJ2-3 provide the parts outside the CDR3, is GAGVSQSPSNKVTEKGKDVELRCDPISGHTALYWYRQSLGQGLEFLIYFQGNSAPDKSGLPSDRFSAERTGGSVSTLTIQRTQQEDSAVYLCASSFGGPSSTDTQYFGPGTRLTVL.

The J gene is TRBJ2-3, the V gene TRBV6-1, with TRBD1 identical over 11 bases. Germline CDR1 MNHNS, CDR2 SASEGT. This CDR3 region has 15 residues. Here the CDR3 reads CATRPGQGDTDTQYF. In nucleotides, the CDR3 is TGTGCTACTCGCCCGGGACAGGGGGATACAGATACGCAGTATTTT.

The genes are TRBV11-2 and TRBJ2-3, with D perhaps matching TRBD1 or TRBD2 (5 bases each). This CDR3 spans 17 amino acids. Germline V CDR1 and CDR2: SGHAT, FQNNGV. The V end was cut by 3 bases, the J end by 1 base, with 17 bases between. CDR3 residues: CASSFARGGPGTDTQYF. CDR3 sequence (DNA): TGTGCCAGCAGCTTCGCCCGTGGGGGTCCGGGCACAGATACGCAGTATTTT.

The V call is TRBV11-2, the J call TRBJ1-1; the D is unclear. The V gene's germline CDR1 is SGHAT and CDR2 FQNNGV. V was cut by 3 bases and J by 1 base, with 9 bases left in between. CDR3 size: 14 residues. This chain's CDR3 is CASSLQTKNTEAFF. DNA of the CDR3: TGTGCCAGCAGCTTGCAAACAAAGAACACTGAAGCTTTCTTT.

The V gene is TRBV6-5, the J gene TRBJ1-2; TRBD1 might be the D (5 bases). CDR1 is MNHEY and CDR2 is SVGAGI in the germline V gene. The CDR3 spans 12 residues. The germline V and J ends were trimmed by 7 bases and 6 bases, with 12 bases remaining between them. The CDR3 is CASKRGGDGYTF. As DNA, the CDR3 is TGTGCCAGCAAGAGAGGAGGGGATGGCTACACCTTC.

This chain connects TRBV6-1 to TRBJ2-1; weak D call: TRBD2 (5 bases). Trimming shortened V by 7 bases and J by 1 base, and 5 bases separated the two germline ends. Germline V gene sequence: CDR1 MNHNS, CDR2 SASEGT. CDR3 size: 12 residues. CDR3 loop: CASTGSYNEQFF. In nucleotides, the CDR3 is TGTGCCAGCACGGGGTCCTACAATGAGCAGTTCTTC.

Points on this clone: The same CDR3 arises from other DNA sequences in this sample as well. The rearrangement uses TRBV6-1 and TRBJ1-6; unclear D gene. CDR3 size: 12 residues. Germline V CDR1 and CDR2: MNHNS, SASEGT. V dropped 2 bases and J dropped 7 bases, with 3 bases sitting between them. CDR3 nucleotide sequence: TGTGCCAGCAGTGAACGGAATTCACCCCTCCACTTT. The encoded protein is CASSERNSPLHF.

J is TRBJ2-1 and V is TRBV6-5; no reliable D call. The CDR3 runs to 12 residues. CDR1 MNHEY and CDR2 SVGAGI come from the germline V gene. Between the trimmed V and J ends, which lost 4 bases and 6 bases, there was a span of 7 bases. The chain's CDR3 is CASSSRSNEQFF. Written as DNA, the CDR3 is TGTGCCAGCAGTTCCCGATCCAATGAGCAGTTCTTC.

The chain's CDR3 is CASSPTGGGSYNEQFF. The CDR3 region has the DNA TGCGCCAGCAGCCCCACGGGGGGGGGCTCCTACAATGAGCAGTTCTTC. V and J are TRBV5-1 and TRBJ2-1, with 8 bases matching TRBD2. CDR3 length: 16 amino acids. V shed 4 bases, J shed 0 bases, and the junction held 6 bases outside the gene matches. Germline values: CDR1 SGHRS, CDR2 YFSETQ. The entire variable domain, with the rest obtained from reference TRBV5-1 and TRBJ2-1, is as follows: KAGVTQTPRYLIKTRGQQVTLSCSPISGHRSVSWYQQTPGQGLQFLFEYFSETQRNKGNFPGRFSGRQFSNSRSEMNVSTLELGDSALYLCASSPTGGGSYNEQFFGPGTRLTVL.

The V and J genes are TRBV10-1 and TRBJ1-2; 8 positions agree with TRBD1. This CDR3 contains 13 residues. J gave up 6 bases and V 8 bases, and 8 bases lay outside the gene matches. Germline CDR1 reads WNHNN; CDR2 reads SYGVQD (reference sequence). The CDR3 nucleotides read TGCGCCAGCCTATTACAGGGGGTGGATGGCTACACCTTC. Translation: CASLLQGVDGYTF.

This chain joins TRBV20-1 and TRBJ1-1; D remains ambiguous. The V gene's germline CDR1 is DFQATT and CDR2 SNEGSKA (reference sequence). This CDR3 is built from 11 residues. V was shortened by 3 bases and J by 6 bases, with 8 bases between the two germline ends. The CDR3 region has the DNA TGCAGTGCTAGGGGGAGTCCTGAAGCTTTCTTT. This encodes CSARGSPEAFF.

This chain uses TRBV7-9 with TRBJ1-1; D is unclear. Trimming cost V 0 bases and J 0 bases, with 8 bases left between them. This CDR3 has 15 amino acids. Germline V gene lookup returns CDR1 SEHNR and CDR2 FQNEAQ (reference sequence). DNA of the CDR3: TGTGCCAGCAGCTTAGCGCTCACCATGAACACTGAAGCTTTCTTT. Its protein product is CASSLALTMNTEAFF.

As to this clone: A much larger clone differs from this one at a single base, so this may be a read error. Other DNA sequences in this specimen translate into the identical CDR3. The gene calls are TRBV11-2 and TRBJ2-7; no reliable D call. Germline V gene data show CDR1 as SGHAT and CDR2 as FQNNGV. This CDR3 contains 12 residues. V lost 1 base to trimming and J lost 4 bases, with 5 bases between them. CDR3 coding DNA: TGTGCCAGCAGCTTAGTGGGTTACGAGCAGTACTTC. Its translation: CASSLVGYEQYF.

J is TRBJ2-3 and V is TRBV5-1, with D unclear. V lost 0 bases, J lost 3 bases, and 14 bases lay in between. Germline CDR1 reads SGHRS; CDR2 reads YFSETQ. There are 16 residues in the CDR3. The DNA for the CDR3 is TGCGCCAGCAGCTTGGCCGCGGCCATAAAGACAGATACGCAGTATTTT. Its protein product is CASSLAAAIKTDTQYF.